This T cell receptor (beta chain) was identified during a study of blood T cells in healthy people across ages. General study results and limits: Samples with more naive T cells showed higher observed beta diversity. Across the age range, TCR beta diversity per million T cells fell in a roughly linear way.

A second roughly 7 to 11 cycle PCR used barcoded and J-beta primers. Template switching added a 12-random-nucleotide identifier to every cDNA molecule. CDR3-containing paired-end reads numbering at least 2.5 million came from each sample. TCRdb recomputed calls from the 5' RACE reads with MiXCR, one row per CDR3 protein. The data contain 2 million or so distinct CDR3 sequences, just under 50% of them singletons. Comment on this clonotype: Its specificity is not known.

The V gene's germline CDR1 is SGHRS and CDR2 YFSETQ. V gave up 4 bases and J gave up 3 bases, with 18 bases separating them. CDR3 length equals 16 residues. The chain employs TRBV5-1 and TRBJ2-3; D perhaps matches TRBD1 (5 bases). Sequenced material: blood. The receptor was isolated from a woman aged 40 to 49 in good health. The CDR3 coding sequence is TGCGCCAGCAGCCACGTGGGGCGCGAGAAGACAGATACGCAGTATTTT. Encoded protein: CASSHVGREKTDTQYF.